This T cell receptor beta chain is from a study of T cell responses to AZD1222 COVID-19 vaccine. Study-wide points: As reported, nearly half of all spike-specific TCRs target variant regions that are unmutated.

Looked up from germline, CDR1 is SGHRS and CDR2 is YFSETQ. CDR3 length: 13 residues. With 2 bases removed from V and 2 bases from J, the gap between germline ends came to 8 bases. Concerning this clone itself: Its antigen is unknown.

Some clones are missing from TCRdb's copy, which holds only in-frame ones; the method was immunoSEQ multiplex PCR. The sample holds approximately 110,000 clones, more than 80% seen once. V and J are TRBV5-1 and TRBJ2-7, with D perhaps TRBD1 (5 bases). The sequence was collected from an adult in good health. The source was peripheral blood, collected on day 0 of AZD1222 vaccination. Here the CDR3 reads CASSLQETYEQYF. CDR3 DNA: TGCGCCAGCAGCTTACAGGAGACCTACGAGCAGTACTTC.